This TCR beta chain was sequenced for a study of early T cells in non-severe SARS-CoV-2 infection. This clonotype was counted ten times or more. Individual cDNA molecules carried attached unique molecular identifiers. TCRdb re-analysed the 5' RACE reads in MiXCR, keeping a single row per CDR3 protein. The sample shows 15,000 to 20,000 distinct CDR3 sequences, more than 4.5% of them seen only once. V gave up 7 bases and J gave up 1 base, with 10 bases separating them. This CDR3 has 13 amino acids. Material: whole blood. The TCR comes from an adult who was a healthcare worker with PCR-confirmed SARS-CoV-2 infection or an uninfected control (not recorded which). V and J are TRBV12-3 or TRBV12-4 and TRBJ1-1, with D unresolved. The CDR3 is CASNPSGNTEAFF. The CDR3 DNA is TGTGCCAGCAATCCCTCGGGGAACACTGAAGCTTTCTTT.